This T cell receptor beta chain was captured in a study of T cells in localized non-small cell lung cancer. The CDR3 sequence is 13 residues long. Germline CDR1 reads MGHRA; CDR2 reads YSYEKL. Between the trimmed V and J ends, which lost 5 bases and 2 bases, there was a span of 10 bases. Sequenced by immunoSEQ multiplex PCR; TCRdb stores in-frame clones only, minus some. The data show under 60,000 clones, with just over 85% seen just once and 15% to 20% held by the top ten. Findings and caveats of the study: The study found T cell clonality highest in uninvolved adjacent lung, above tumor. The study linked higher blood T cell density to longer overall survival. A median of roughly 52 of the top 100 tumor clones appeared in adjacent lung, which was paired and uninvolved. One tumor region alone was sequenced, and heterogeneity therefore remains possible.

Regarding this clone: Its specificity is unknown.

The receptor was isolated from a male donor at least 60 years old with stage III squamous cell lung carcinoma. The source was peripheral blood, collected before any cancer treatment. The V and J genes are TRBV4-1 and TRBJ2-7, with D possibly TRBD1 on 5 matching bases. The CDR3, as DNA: TGCGCCAGCAGCGGTTGGGGCCCCTACGAGCAGTACTTC. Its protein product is CASSGWGPYEQYF.